These 4 T cell receptor beta chains came from one sample sequenced in a study of blood T cells in healthy people across ages. Combining a sample-barcoded 5' primer with a J-beta primer mix, a second PCR ran for 7 to 11 cycles. TCRdb reprocessed the 5' RACE reads via MiXCR and lists one record per CDR3 protein. Of around 1,100,000 distinct CDR3 sequences in the sample, roughly two fifths were seen once. What was sequenced was blood. These receptors originate from a man between 18 and 29 years old in good health.

This clonotype has a handful of counts. J is TRBJ2-3 and V is TRBV6-2 or TRBV6-3; D is ambiguous. From germline, CDR1 is MNHEY and CDR2 SVGEGT. CDR3 length: 17 amino acids. V dropped 0 bases and J dropped 0 bases, with 13 bases sitting between them. CDR3 amino acids: CASSYSMARSSTDTQYF. CDR3 bases: TGTGCCAGCAGTTACTCGATGGCCAGGAGTAGCACAGATACGCAGTATTTT.

This clonotype was detected only a few times. This chain connects TRBV24-1 to TRBJ2-1; maybe TRBD1 (6 bases). Germline V lookup: CDR1 KGHDR, CDR2 SFDVKD. Trimming took off 10 bases at V and 8 bases at J, with 14 bases between the two ends. This CDR3 spans 12 amino acids. The CDR3 protein is CATKGVSDEQFF. The CDR3 DNA is TGTGCCACGAAGGGGGTTTCGGATGAGCAGTTCTTC.

DNA for the CDR3: TGTGCCAGCAGGGGGCAGGGGGCGTGTGGCTACACCTTC. Translating it yields CASRGQGACGYTF. The rearrangement joins TRBV2 to TRBJ1-2, with 8 bases aligning to TRBD1. V dropped 6 bases and J dropped 7; count of bases not matched to a gene: 7. The CDR3 is 13 residues long. In germline, CDR1 is SNHLY, CDR2 FYNNEI.

The rearrangement links TRBV7-6 to TRBJ1-1; possible D gene TRBD1, 5 bases. CDR1 and CDR2 (germline): SGHVS, FNYEAQ. Trimming removed 5 bases from V and 4 bases from J, with 17 bases in between. The CDR3 is made up of 15 amino acids. The CDR3 is CASSGGQRGVTEAFF. DNA of the CDR3: TGTGCCAGCAGCGGAGGGCAGAGGGGTGTCACTGAAGCTTTCTTT. Using reference TRBV7-6 and TRBJ1-1 for the parts outside the CDR3, the full variable domain is GAGVSQSPRYKVTKRGQDVALRCDPISGHVSLYWYRQALGQGPEFLTYFNYEAQQDKSGLPNDRFSAERPEGSISTLTIQRTEQRDSAMYRCASSGGQRGVTEAFFGQGTRLTVV.